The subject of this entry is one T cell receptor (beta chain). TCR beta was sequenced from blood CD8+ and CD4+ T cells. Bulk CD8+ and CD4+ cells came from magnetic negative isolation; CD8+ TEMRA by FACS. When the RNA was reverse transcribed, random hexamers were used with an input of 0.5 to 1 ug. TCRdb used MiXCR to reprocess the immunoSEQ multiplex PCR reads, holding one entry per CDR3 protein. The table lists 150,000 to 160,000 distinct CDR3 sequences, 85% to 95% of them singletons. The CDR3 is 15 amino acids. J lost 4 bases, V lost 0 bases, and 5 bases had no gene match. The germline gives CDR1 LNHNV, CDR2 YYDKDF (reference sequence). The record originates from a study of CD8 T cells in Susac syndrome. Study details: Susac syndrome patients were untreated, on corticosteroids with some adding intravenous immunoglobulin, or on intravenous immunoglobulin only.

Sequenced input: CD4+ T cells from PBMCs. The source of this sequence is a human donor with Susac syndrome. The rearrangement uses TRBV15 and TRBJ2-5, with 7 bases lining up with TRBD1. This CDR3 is CATSRDLTGTETQYF. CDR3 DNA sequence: TGTGCCACCAGCAGAGACTTGACAGGGACAGAGACCCAGTACTTC.